The 24 T cell receptor beta chains given below trace back to one sample, sequenced in a study of Graves' ophthalmopathy and Graves' hyperthyroidism. The TCR beta CDR3 regions underwent amplification from RNA transcripts. The library came from an HTBI-primed first-round RT-PCR and a second-round multiplex PCR. TCRdb re-called the multiplex PCR reads with MiXCR, one entry per CDR3 protein. The sample records roughly 610,000 distinct CDR3 sequences, about 20% being singletons. The sample comprised peripheral blood. Receptors originate from a woman between 18 and 29 years old with stable Graves' hyperthyroidism. Some clones in this sample may be carry-over from other donors' samples.

This clonotype was observed at least ten times. The rearrangement uses TRBV6-2 or TRBV6-3 and TRBJ1-5; possible D gene TRBD1, 5 bases. This CDR3 region has 18 residues. CDR1 is MNHEY and CDR2 is SVGEGT in the germline V gene. V lost 0 bases, J lost 3 bases, and 18 bases lay in between. The chain's CDR3 is CASSYSIGTAPFNQPQHF. For the CDR3, the DNA is TGTGCCAGCAGTTACTCGATCGGGACGGCTCCATTCAATCAGCCCCAGCATTTT.

This clonotype was seen many times. V gene TRBV20-1 combines with J gene TRBJ1-2; D remains unclear. Germline-derived CDR1 and CDR2 are DFQATT and SNEGSKA (reference sequence). CDR3 size: 12 residues. Trimming cost V 3 bases and J 7 bases, with 12 bases left between them. The CDR3 loop reads CSASVWAGGYTF. The CDR3 DNA is TGCAGTGCTAGTGTTTGGGCAGGTGGCTACACCTTC.

Many counts were recorded for this clonotype. This chain joins TRBV9 and TRBJ2-5; D unclear. The length of the CDR3 is 13 residues. Looked up from germline, CDR1 is SGDLS and CDR2 is YYNGEE. The V gene lost 0 bases and the J gene lost 3 bases, with 6 bases spanning the gap. The CDR3 DNA reads TGTGCCAGCAGCGTAGGGTTTGAAGAGACCCAGTACTTC. Its translation: CASSVGFEETQYF.

This clonotype was found many times. This sequence joins TRBV20-1 and TRBJ2-7, with 7 bases matching TRBD1. CDR3 length: 13 residues. V lost 3 bases to trimming and J lost 4 bases; unmatched junction nucleotides: 6. Germline CDR1 and CDR2: DFQATT and SNEGSKA (reference sequence). CDR3 protein: CSASGTESYEQYF. The CDR3 region has the DNA TGCAGTGCTAGTGGGACAGAGTCTTACGAGCAGTACTTC.

There are many counts of this clonotype. This chain joins TRBV27 and TRBJ2-2, with a tentative D call TRBD2 (6 bases). Germline CDR1 reads MNHEY; CDR2 reads SMNVEV (reference sequence). This CDR3 is 14 amino acids long. V was clipped by 6 bases and J by 3 bases, with 11 bases between them. For the CDR3, the DNA is TGTGCCAGCAGGGTAGCGGAGTACACCGGGGAGCTGTTTTTT. It is translated as CASRVAEYTGELFF.

Of note for this clonotype: An end of the junction does not agree with germline; a read error may underlie this. This chain connects TRBV2 to TRBJ1-6, with TRBD1 identical over 9 bases. This CDR3 region has 13 residues. Germline-derived CDR1 and CDR2 are SNHLY and FYNNEI. The DNA for the CDR3 is TGTGCCAGCCGGGACAGGGAAACTTCACCCCTCAACTTT. This encodes CASRDRETSPLNF.

This clonotype was counted between two and nine times. The rearrangement uses TRBV6-2 or TRBV6-3 and TRBJ2-3; TRBD2 matches at 9 bases. After removal of 2 bases from V and 4 bases from J, the junction contained 13 bases not matched to a gene. The CDR3 covers 18 residues. The germline V gene encodes CDR1 MNHEY and CDR2 SVGEGT. The CDR3 spells CASSYPISGRRSADTQYF. Here the CDR3 DNA reads TGTGCCAGCAGTTACCCGATTAGCGGGAGACGGTCGGCAGATACGCAGTATTTT.

This clonotype was observed at least ten times. V gene TRBV12-3 or TRBV12-4 combines with J gene TRBJ2-3, with TRBD1 identical over 10 bases. The CDR3 runs to 15 residues. V gave up 7 bases and J gave up 5 bases; unmatched junction bases: 9. The CDR3 DNA reads as TGTGCCAGCATCTTCGGGACAGGGGTGGTAGATACGCAGTATTTT. The encoded protein is CASIFGTGVVDTQYF.

The rearrangement uses TRBV11-2 and TRBJ2-5; TRBD2 agrees at 7 bases. CDR1 is SGHAT, CDR2 FQNNGV, per germline. The V gene end was trimmed by 0 bases and the J gene end by 3 bases; junction bases not matched to a gene: 4. The CDR3 contains 15 residues. CDR3 bases: TGTGCCAGCAGCTTAGATCGACTAGCAGAAGAGACCCAGTACTTC. Amino acid sequence: CASSLDRLAEETQYF. Full variable domain (missing parts from reference TRBV11-2 and TRBJ2-5): EAGVAQSPRYKIIEKRQSVAFWCNPISGHATLYWYQQILGQGPKLLIQFQNNGVVDDSQLPKDRFSAERLKGVDSTLKIQPAKLEDSAVYLCASSLDRLAEETQYFGPGTRLLVL.

This clonotype came up many times. The rearrangement joins TRBV19 to TRBJ1-2; the D is unclear. The CDR3 totals 13 residues. Germline CDR1 and CDR2: LNHDA and SQIVND (reference sequence). V gave up 4 bases and J gave up 4 bases, with 10 bases separating them. The CDR3 nucleotides read TGTGCCAGTAGTAGGGGTTGGGGCTATGGCTACACCTTC. Its translation: CASSRGWGYGYTF.

This clonotype was observed at least ten times. The rearrangement joins TRBV11-2 to TRBJ2-2, with D maybe TRBD1 (6 bases). Germline CDR1 and CDR2: SGHAT and FQNNGV. CDR3 length: 17 residues. Trimming left V 4 bases short and J 0 bases short, with 15 bases between. CDR3 region: CASSSRPGQTNTGELFF. The CDR3, as DNA: TGTGCCAGCAGCTCTAGACCGGGACAAACGAACACCGGGGAGCTGTTTTTT.

In its sample, this clonotype was seen many times. V usage is TRBV7-2 and J usage is TRBJ2-5; TRBD1 aligns across 9 bases. Germline values: CDR1 SGHTA, CDR2 FQGNSA. The CDR3 loop spans 15 amino acids. V dropped 5 bases and J dropped 5; count of bases not matched to a gene: 9. The CDR3 loop is CASSPGQGSWETQYF. CDR3 DNA: TGTGCCAGCAGCCCGGGACAGGGATCTTGGGAGACCCAGTACTTC.

The V call is TRBV20-1, the J call TRBJ2-7; 7 bases agree with TRBD1. V lost 0 bases and J lost 0; bases outside the gene matches: 14. The CDR3 covers 18 residues. Germline CDR1 and CDR2: DFQATT and SNEGSKA (reference sequence). In DNA form, the CDR3 reads TGCAGTGCTAGAGATACGGGACAGTCTTACCCCAGCTCCTACGAGCAGTACTTC. This translates into CSARDTGQSYPSSYEQYF.

This clonotype was observed at least ten times. This chain joins TRBV6-2 or TRBV6-3 and TRBJ2-5; perhaps TRBD2 as D (6 bases). The CDR3 totals 14 residues. Germline CDR1 is MNHEY and CDR2 is SVGEGT. Trimming left V 2 bases short and J 4 bases short, with 11 bases between. CDR3 coding DNA: TGTGCCAGCAGTTACGAACTAGCAGGAGAGACCCAGTACTTC. Its protein is CASSYELAGETQYF.

The chain carries TRBV12-3 or TRBV12-4 and TRBJ1-1, with D uncertain. This CDR3 spans 12 amino acids. The ends were cut back, 7 bases at V and 6 bases at J, with 12 bases in the middle. The DNA for the CDR3 is TGTGCCAGCACCAAGGACGTCCCTGAAGCTTTCTTT. Translation: CASTKDVPEAFF.

This clonotype appeared many times. DNA of the CDR3: TGTGCCAGCAGCTTCCCTGGAGGCGAGCAGTACTTC. It specifies CASSFPGGEQYF. The chain links TRBV11-2 to TRBJ2-7; tentatively, D is TRBD2 (5 bases). This CDR3 region has 12 residues. CDR1 is SGHAT and CDR2 is FQNNGV in the germline V gene. With 3 bases removed from V and 6 bases from J, the gap between germline ends came to 9 bases.

This clonotype was seen many times. V gene TRBV2 combines with J gene TRBJ1-1; TRBD1 is a possible D gene (5 bases). From germline, CDR1 is SNHLY and CDR2 FYNNEI. Trimming cost V 8 bases and J 8 bases, with 15 bases left between them. The CDR3 totals 12 residues. CDR3 DNA: TGTGCCAGCTTGTATGGGGCTCTGGAAGCTTTCTTT. It specifies CASLYGALEAFF.

The chain carries TRBV18 and TRBJ1-1, with D possibly matching TRBD1 (5 bases). CDR1 and CDR2 from the germline V gene are KGHSH and LQKENI. This CDR3 is 15 amino acids long. Trimming removed 1 base from V and 2 bases from J, with 11 bases in between. CDR3 protein: CASSPLGTDNTEAFF. The CDR3 DNA sequence: TGTGCCAGCTCACCACTTGGGACCGATAACACTGAAGCTTTCTTT.

V and J are TRBV20-1 and TRBJ1-5; TRBD1 is a possible D gene (5 bases). Per the germline V gene, CDR1 is DFQATT and CDR2 is SNEGSKA (reference sequence). Trimming removed 6 bases from V and 3 bases from J, with 18 bases in between. The CDR3 runs to 15 residues. The CDR3 loop is CSAKPGEGINQPQHF. CDR3 nucleotides: TGCAGTGCCAAGCCGGGGGAGGGGATCAATCAGCCCCAGCATTTT.

In its sample, this clonotype was seen many times. This chain connects TRBV2 to TRBJ2-7; the D gene is possibly TRBD1 (5 bases). The CDR3 extends over 13 amino acids. Germline assignment: CDR1 SNHLY and CDR2 FYNNEI. V was cut by 4 bases and J by 2 bases, with 9 bases left in between. For the CDR3, the DNA is TGTGCCAGCAGTGGACAGAATCCCTACGAGCAGTACTTC. It encodes CASSGQNPYEQYF.

This clonotype was detected only a few times. A junction boundary mismatches the germline segment, possibly from a read error. J is TRBJ1-1 and V is TRBV7-9; maybe TRBD1 (5 bases). The CDR3 has 13 amino acids. From germline, CDR1 is SEHNR and CDR2 FQNEAQ (reference sequence). For the CDR3, the DNA is TGTGCCAGCTCCCTTAACCCGAGGGGCGTGCGGTTTTTT. It is translated as CASSLNPRGVRFF.

The table lists this clonotype with many counts. The chain joins TRBV20-1 to TRBJ1-1; D might be TRBD1 (5 bases). Deletions cut 6 bases from V and 3 bases from J, with 11 bases between. This CDR3 comprises 12 residues. Germline V lookup: CDR1 DFQATT, CDR2 SNEGSKA (reference sequence). Here the CDR3 reads CSARAGDTEAFF. Written as DNA, the CDR3 is TGCAGTGCCAGGGCGGGCGACACTGAAGCTTTCTTT.

V gene TRBV24-1 combines with J gene TRBJ1-2, with D tentatively TRBD1 (5 bases). Germline lookup yields CDR1 KGHDR and CDR2 SFDVKD. The CDR3 runs 16 residues. The V gene lost 0 bases and the J gene lost 4 bases, with 14 bases spanning the gap. The chain's CDR3 is CATSDLRDSGIYGYTF. The CDR3, as DNA: TGTGCCACCAGTGATTTGAGGGACTCAGGAATCTATGGCTACACCTTC.

In its sample, this clonotype was seen many times. V usage is TRBV2 and J usage is TRBJ2-7; D possibly corresponds to TRBD2 (6 bases). V lost 7 bases to trimming and J lost 0 bases, with 16 bases between them. The germline V gene encodes CDR1 SNHLY and CDR2 FYNNEI. The CDR3 totals 15 residues. The CDR3: CASTRDSGSSYEQYF. The CDR3 DNA reads TGTGCCAGCACCCGGGACTCCGGAAGCTCCTACGAGCAGTACTTC. Based on the CDR3 plus reference TRBV2 and TRBJ2-7, the full variable domain is EPEVTQTPSHQVTQMGQEVILRCVPISNHLYFYWYRQILGQKVEFLVSFYNNEISEKSEIFDDQFSVERPDGSNFTLKIRSTKLEDSAMYFCASTRDSGSSYEQYFGPGTRLTVT.